Listed below are T cell receptor beta chains from one sample, sequenced in a study of graft-versus-host responses after intestinal transplantation. Libraries were prepared by immunoSEQ multiplex PCR; TCRdb keeps only in-frame clonotypes and omits some of them. The sample holds around 37,000 clones, around 83% seen once. This specimen was PBMCs, taken roughly 1,000 days after transplant. These receptors were obtained from a human patient who received an intestinal transplant, so some T cells may come from the graft donor. The CDR3 runs from the conserved cysteine through the conserved F or W. The D gene is left open where the match is weak. Not every row has a clone size; where given, it reads once, few, many or a size class.

d_call | clone_size | j_call | v_call | cdr3_nt | cdr3_aa
TRBD1 | . | TRBJ1-4 | TRBV7-2 | TGTGCCAGCAGCTTAGGACAGGGGAATGAAAAACTGTTTTTT | CASSLGQGNEKLFF
TRBD1 | . | TRBJ2-2 | TRBV13 | TGTGCCAGCAGCTCCGCGGGGACAGGGCGAGGCGGGGAGCTGTTTTTT | CASSSAGTGRGGELFF
. | few | TRBJ2-1 | TRBV28 | TGTGCCAGCAGTTTGGGGGGGCTAGAGGTACTTGAGCAGTTCTTC | CASSLGGLEVLEQFF
TRBD1 | . | TRBJ1-2 | TRBV2 | TGTGCCAGCAGTGAACAGGGGGGCTATGGCTACACCTTC | CASSEQGGYGYTF
. | . | TRBJ2-1 | TRBV7-3 | TGTGCCAGCAGGGGCCCCATGCCCGACTGGCGCGGGCAGTTCTTC | CASRGPMPDWRGQFF
TRBD2 | . | TRBJ2-4 | TRBV6-4 | TGTGCCAGCAGTGACTCTACCCCCGTACTAGCGGGGGCGGGTTCCAAAAACATTCAGTACTTC | CASSDSTPVLAGAGSKNIQYF
TRBD2 | . | TRBJ2-3 | TRBV6-1 | TGTGCCAGCAGTGTCATGACTAGCGGGGGAGGTACGCAGTATTTT | CASSVMTSGGGTQYF
. | few | TRBJ1-1 | TRBV5-1 | TGCGCCAGCAGCCGGCGGGATAACACTGAAGCTTTCTTT | CASSRRDNTEAFF
. | . | TRBJ1-2 | TRBV9 | TGTGCCAGCAGCGTAGTGGGGGGCTATGGCTACACCTTC | CASSVVGGYGYTF
TRBD2 | . | TRBJ2-5 | TRBV10-3 | TGTGCCATCAGTGACCCCCTAGCGGGAGGGTCCCAAGAGACCCAGTACTTC | CAISDPLAGGSQETQYF
. | . | TRBJ2-7 | TRBV6-1 | TGTGCCAGCAGTTTCGCACCGGGCGAGCAGTACTTC | CASSFAPGEQYF
. | once | TRBJ2-7 | TRBV5-4 | TGTGCCAGCAGCTTGGAGTTTGACACCTACGAGCAGTACTTC | CASSLEFDTYEQYF
TRBD1 | once | TRBJ1-4 | TRBV6-1 | TGTGCCAGCAGTGAACAGGGGGCGCGGGAAAAACTGTTTTTT | CASSEQGAREKLFF
TRBD1 | . | TRBJ2-7 | TRBV5-1 | TGCGCCAGCAGCCCGGGACAGGGCGCCTACGAGCAGTACTTC | CASSPGQGAYEQYF
TRBD1 | . | TRBJ2-6 | TRBV19 | TGTGCCAGTCTTAACAGGGGGCCTGGGGCCAACGTCCTGACTTTC | CASLNRGPGANVLTF
. | few | TRBJ2-3 | TRBV5-4 | TGTGCCAGCAGCTTGAAAGGTACAGATACGCAGTATTTT | CASSLKGTDTQYF
. | . | TRBJ2-2 | TRBV6-1 | TGTGCCAGCAGTGAACGTCGACAGGACGGAACGACCGGGGAGCTGTTTTTT | CASSERRQDGTTGELFF
TRBD2 | . | TRBJ2-1 | TRBV5-6 | TGTGCCAGCAGCGTGGGACTAGCGGGGGGAGGGCCCTACAATGAGCAGTTCTTC | CASSVGLAGGGPYNEQFF
. | . | TRBJ1-5 | TRBV6-5 | TGTGCCAGCAGTTACTCAGCTGGCAATCAGCCCCAGCATTTT | CASSYSAGNQPQHF
. | . | TRBJ2-7 | TRBV5-6 | TGTGCCAGCAGCTCACTCGACAGCTACGAGCAGTACTTC | CASSSLDSYEQYF
. | . | TRBJ1-1 | TRBV6-1 | TGTGCCAGCAGTGAACGAAGGGTCCCACCTGAAGCTTTCTTT | CASSERRVPPEAFF
TRBD1 | few | TRBJ1-5 | TRBV29-1 | TGCAGCGTTGCCACAGGGGCTAATCAGCCCCAGCATTTT | CSVATGANQPQHF
TRBD1 | . | TRBJ1-1 | TRBV29-1 | TGCAGCGTGGTGACAGGGGTGAACACTGAAGCTTTCTTT | CSVVTGVNTEAFF
. | . | TRBJ1-3 | TRBV2 | TGTGCCAGCAGTGAACAGGGTTCAAAAGGAAACACCATATATTTT | CASSEQGSKGNTIYF
. | . | TRBJ2-7 | TRBV4-2 | TGTGCCAGCAGCCAGTTCCTAGCGAGTGACGAGCAGTACTTC | CASSQFLASDEQYF
TRBD1 | . | TRBJ1-1 | TRBV5-4 | TGTGCCAGCAGCCTTCCCGGACAGGGAGGAACTGAAGCTTTCTTT | CASSLPGQGGTEAFF
TRBD1 | few | TRBJ2-7 | TRBV9 | TGTGCCAGCAGCCCGGGGACAGGGTACGACGACGAGCAGTACTTC | CASSPGTGYDDEQYF
. | . | TRBJ2-6 | TRBV5-6 | TGTGCCAGCAAGAGGGGACGGTCTGGGGCCAACGTCCTGACTTTC | CASKRGRSGANVLTF
. | once | TRBJ2-7 | TRBV5-1 | TGCGCCAGCAGCTTCGACAGCTCCTACGAGCAGTACTTC | CASSFDSSYEQYF
. | . | TRBJ1-4 | TRBV9 | TGTGCCAGCAGCGAGGGCCGGGGGGGAGGTGAACTGTTTTTT | CASSEGRGGGELFF
TRBD1 | . | TRBJ2-2 | TRBV27 | TGTGCCAGTACCGGACAGGGTAGCACCGGGGAGCTGTTTTTT | CASTGQGSTGELFF
. | . | TRBJ2-7 | TRBV2 | TGTGCCACCGAAAAGGACGGCCTGAGCTCCTACGAGCAGTACTTC | CATEKDGLSSYEQYF
TRBD1 | . | TRBJ1-1 | TRBV2 | TGTGCCAGTTCGCTACAGGGGAGAGGCACTGAAGCTTTCTTT | CASSLQGRGTEAFF
. | . | TRBJ2-7 | TRBV15 | TGTGCCACCAGCAGAGATGTTCGCGCCTACGAGCAGTACTTC | CATSRDVRAYEQYF
. | . | TRBJ2-3 | TRBV28 | TGTGCCAGCAGTCTAACTCCCGGAACAGATACGCAGTATTTT | CASSLTPGTDTQYF
TRBD2 | . | TRBJ2-3 | TRBV4-2 | TGTGCCAGCAGCCAAGAGGTAGCGGGGGGCACAGATACGCAGTATTTT | CASSQEVAGGTDTQYF
TRBD2 | few | TRBJ2-1 | TRBV6-4 | TGTGCCAGCAGTGACTCCGCGGGGGGTTCAAGCCCAGTGATCTTC | CASSDSAGGSSPVIF
. | . | TRBJ1-6 | TRBV5-1 | TGCGCCAGCAGCTTGGAAGTGACGCGGACACCCCTCCACTTT | CASSLEVTRTPLHF
. | . | TRBJ1-2 | TRBV18 | TGTGCCAGCTCAACAGAGTCTAACTATGGCTACACCTTC | CASSTESNYGYTF
TRBD1 | . | TRBJ2-7 | TRBV5-5 | TGTGCCAGCAGTTGGACAGGTGGCTCCTACGAGCAGTACTTC | CASSWTGGSYEQYF
. | . | TRBJ2-1 | TRBV9 | TGTGCCAGCAGCGTCGGCGGGAACTACAATGAGCAGTTCTTC | CASSVGGNYNEQFF
. | once | TRBJ2-1 | TRBV5-6 | TGTGCCAGCAGCTTATCAGGGTACAATGAGCAGTTCTTC | CASSLSGYNEQFF
TRBD1 | . | TRBJ1-1 | TRBV5-1 | TGCGCCAGCAGCTTGCAGCAGGGGGCAGCCTATTTCTTT | CASSLQQGAAYFF
TRBD1 | . | TRBJ1-6 | TRBV27 | TGTGCCACAAGACAGGGGAAAGATTCACCCCTCCACTTT | CATRQGKDSPLHF
. | once | TRBJ2-3 | TRBV5-4 | TGTGCCAGCAGCTTGATAGCGTCTAAAGATACGCAGTATTTT | CASSLIASKDTQYF
. | . | TRBJ2-3 | TRBV28 | TGTGCCAGCAGGTTTGGAGGGGCGGGCACAGATACGCAGTATTTT | CASRFGGAGTDTQYF
TRBD1 | . | TRBJ1-2 | TRBV13 | TGTGCCAGCAGCTTCCGACAGGGGGGCAGCTATGGCTACACCTTC | CASSFRQGGSYGYTF